A selection of T cell receptor beta chains follows, all from one sample in a study of T cell changes during pregnancy in multiple sclerosis. TCRdb's copy holds only in-frame clones and misses some; the assay was immunoSEQ multiplex PCR. The sample has about 68,000 clones, 90% seen once. The starting material was peripheral blood, obtained in the third trimester of pregnancy. These receptors all come from a female donor with multiple sclerosis, enrolled in a pregnancy study. Both conserved end residues are part of each CDR3. The D gene is left open where the match is weak. Clone size appears in some rows only: once, few, many, or a class for an expanded clone.

>.|.|TRBV7-2|TRBJ2-3
CASSFGGPSTDTQYF
TGTGCCAGCAGCTTCGGGGGGCCTAGCACAGATACGCAGTATTTT
>.|.|TRBV21-1|TRBJ2-5
CASSKALAETQETQYF
TGTGCCAGCAGCAAAGCGTTAGCGGAAACCCAAGAGACCCAGTACTTC
>.|.|TRBV7-2|TRBJ2-1
CASSWAGREQFF
TGTGCCAGCAGCTGGGCGGGAAGGGAGCAGTTCTTC
>TRBD1|.|TRBV5-1|TRBJ1-1
CASSFDRGEAFF
TGCGCCAGCAGCTTTGACAGGGGTGAAGCTTTCTTT
>.|once|TRBV30|TRBJ1-1
CAWRRAGVLMNTEAFF
TGTGCCTGGAGACGGGCAGGGGTACTCATGAACACTGAAGCTTTCTTT
>.|.|TRBV6-1|TRBJ2-2
CASMILTSGELFF
TGTGCCAGCATGATTCTAACGTCCGGGGAGCTGTTTTTT
>.|.|TRBV5-4|TRBJ2-6
CASSGPGHPSGANVLTF
TGTGCCAGCAGCGGTCCGGGACACCCCTCTGGGGCCAACGTCCTGACTTTC
>TRBD2|once|TRBV9|TRBJ2-5
CASSVAPVGSGGSETQYF
TGTGCCAGCAGCGTAGCTCCAGTTGGTAGCGGGGGAAGTGAGACCCAGTACTTC
>.|.|TRBV6-5|TRBJ2-1
CASTTLVGQEQFF
TGTGCCAGCACCACCCTAGTAGGACAGGAGCAGTTCTTC
>TRBD1|.|TRBV27|TRBJ1-1
CASRGTGGAWNTEAFF
TGTGCCAGCAGGGGGACAGGGGGCGCGTGGAACACTGAAGCTTTCTTT
>TRBD2|.|TRBV4-3|TRBJ2-1
CASSQEGWRGARYNEQFF
TGCGCCAGCAGCCAAGAAGGCTGGCGGGGGGCCAGGTACAATGAGCAGTTCTTC
>TRBD2|once|TRBV2|TRBJ2-3
CASNQGASGGSGADTQYF
TGTGCCAGCAATCAAGGGGCTAGCGGGGGATCCGGCGCAGATACGCAGTATTTT
>.|.|TRBV5-6|TRBJ2-5
CASSLYAGGQETQYF
TGTGCCAGCAGCTTGTATGCGGGCGGTCAAGAGACCCAGTACTTC
>TRBD1|once|TRBV9|TRBJ1-2
CASSVDPEGDSTNYGYTF
TGTGCCAGCAGCGTAGACCCCGAAGGGGACAGTACTAACTATGGCTACACCTTC
>.|once|TRBV6-1|TRBJ2-7
CASSEGPRVSEQYF
TGTGCCAGCAGTGAAGGACCCAGGGTATCCGAGCAGTACTTC
>.|.|TRBV6-5|TRBJ2-7
CASSYMPVYEQYF
TGTGCCAGCAGTTACATGCCAGTCTACGAGCAGTACTTC
>TRBD1|.|TRBV6-1|TRBJ1-5
CASSVSGGNQPQHF
TGTGCCAGCAGCGTATCAGGGGGGAATCAGCCCCAGCATTTT
>.|.|TRBV11-2|TRBJ2-2
CASSFYTGELFF
TGTGCCAGCAGCTTTTATACCGGGGAGCTGTTTTTT
>.|.|TRBV6-5|TRBJ2-7
CASSYSGSDNYEQYF
TGTGCCAGCAGTTACTCCGGCAGTGACAACTACGAGCAGTACTTC
>.|.|TRBV6-1|TRBJ2-2
CASRGVQRNTGELFF
TGTGCCAGCAGAGGGGTCCAGCGGAACACCGGGGAGCTGTTTTTT
>.|once|TRBV7-8|TRBJ1-1
CASSLRGMNTEAFF
TGTGCCAGCAGCTTAAGGGGTATGAACACTGAAGCTTTCTTT
>TRBD2|.|TRBV7-2|TRBJ2-4
CASSSSGAENIQYF
TGTGCCAGCAGTTCTAGCGGGGCAGAAAACATTCAGTACTTC
>TRBD1|once|TRBV19|TRBJ1-2
CASSLVGQGADYGYTF
TGTGCCAGTAGTCTAGTGGGACAGGGGGCTGACTATGGCTACACCTTC
>TRBD1|.|TRBV11-2|TRBJ1-2
CASSSLNRGRSYGYTF
TGTGCCAGCAGCTCCCTTAACAGGGGGCGCAGTTATGGCTACACCTTC
>.|.|TRBV5-1|TRBJ2-7
CATSDSIDSTYEQYF
TGCGCCACCAGCGATTCCATAGACAGCACCTACGAGCAGTACTTC
>TRBD1|.|TRBV10-3|TRBJ1-2
CATRGREDYGYTF
TGTGCCACCAGGGGGCGCGAGGACTATGGCTACACCTTC
>.|.|TRBV5-1|TRBJ2-2
CASSFVGADTGELFF
TGCGCCAGCAGCTTCGTAGGGGCGGACACCGGGGAGCTGTTTTTT